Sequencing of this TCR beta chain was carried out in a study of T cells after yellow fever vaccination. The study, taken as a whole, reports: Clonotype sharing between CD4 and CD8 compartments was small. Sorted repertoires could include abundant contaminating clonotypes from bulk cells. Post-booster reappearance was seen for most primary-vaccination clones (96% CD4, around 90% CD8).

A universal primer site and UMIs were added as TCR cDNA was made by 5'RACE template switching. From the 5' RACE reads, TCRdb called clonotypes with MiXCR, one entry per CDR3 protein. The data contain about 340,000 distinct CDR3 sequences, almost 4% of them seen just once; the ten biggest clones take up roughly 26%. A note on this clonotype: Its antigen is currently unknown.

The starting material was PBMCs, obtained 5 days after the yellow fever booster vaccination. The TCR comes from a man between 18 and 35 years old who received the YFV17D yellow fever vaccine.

CDR3 amino acids: CSARDYRGLKSTEAFF. In nucleotides, the CDR3 is TGCAGTGCTAGAGATTACAGGGGGCTTAAGAGCACTGAAGCTTTCTTT. This sequence joins TRBV20-1 and TRBJ1-1; TRBD1 matches at 9 bases. Germline CDR1 DFQATT, CDR2 SNEGSKA (reference sequence). The CDR3 extends over 16 amino acids. V trimming: 0 bases; J trimming: 4 bases; junction bases outside the gene matches: 9.